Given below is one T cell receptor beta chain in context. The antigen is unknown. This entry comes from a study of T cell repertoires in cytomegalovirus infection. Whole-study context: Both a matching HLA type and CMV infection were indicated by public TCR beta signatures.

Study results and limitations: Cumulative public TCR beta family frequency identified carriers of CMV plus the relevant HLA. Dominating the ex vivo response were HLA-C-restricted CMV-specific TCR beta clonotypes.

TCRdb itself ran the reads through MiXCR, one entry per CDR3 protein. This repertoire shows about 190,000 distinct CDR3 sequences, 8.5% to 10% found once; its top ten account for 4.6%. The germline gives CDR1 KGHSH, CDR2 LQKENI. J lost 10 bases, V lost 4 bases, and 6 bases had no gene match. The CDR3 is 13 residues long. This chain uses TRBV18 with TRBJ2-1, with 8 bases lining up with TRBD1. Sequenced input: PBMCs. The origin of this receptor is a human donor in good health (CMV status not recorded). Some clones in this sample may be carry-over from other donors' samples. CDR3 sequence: CASSQDRAEEQFF. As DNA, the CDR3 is TGTGCCAGCTCACAGGACAGGGCGGAAGAGCAGTTCTTC.